A single sample gave rise to the 13 T cell receptor beta chains below, sequenced in a study of control samples from healthy donors and cancer patients. The assay was immunoSEQ multiplex PCR, and TCRdb's table has in-frame clones only and misses some. The data contain some 120,000 clones, more than 80% of them singletons. Sequenced: PBMCs. The receptors shown here come from a woman between 45 and 60 years old with colorectal cancer.

The chain is built from TRBV5-8 and TRBJ1-1; 7 nucleotides agree with TRBD1. The J segment lost 3 bases and the V segment lost 2 bases, leaving 7 bases of the junction unmatched. The CDR3 consists of 15 residues. In germline, CDR1 is SGHTS, CDR2 YDEGEE. The DNA for the CDR3 is TGTGCCAGCAGCTTACTGTTACAGGGGTACACTGAAGCTTTCTTT. Translating it yields CASSLLLQGYTEAFF.

The chain has TRBV5-1 and TRBJ2-1; the D gene could be TRBD1 or TRBD2 (5 bases each). CDR1 SGHRS and CDR2 YFSETQ come from the germline V gene. V was clipped by 7 bases and J by 10 bases, with 12 bases between them. This CDR3 has 11 amino acids. CDR3 region: CASAQDFEQFF. The CDR3 DNA sequence: TGCGCCAGCGCACAGGACTTCGAGCAGTTCTTC.

This chain links TRBV9 with TRBJ1-6, with D maybe TRBD1 (6 bases). The CDR3 loop spans 13 amino acids. Germline-derived CDR1 and CDR2 are SGDLS and YYNGEE. V gave up 7 bases and J gave up 6 bases, with 11 bases separating them. The CDR3 loop reads CASGGQSNSPLHF. The CDR3 coding sequence is TGTGCCAGCGGGGGACAAAGTAATTCACCCCTCCACTTT.

The chain uses TRBV19 and TRBJ1-5, with no clear D. The CDR3 length is 15 residues. Trimming took off 3 bases at V and 1 base at J, with 10 bases between the two ends. In germline, CDR1 is LNHDA, CDR2 SQIVND (reference sequence). CDR3 protein: CASSIGTLSNQPQHF. The CDR3 nucleotides read TGTGCCAGTAGTATCGGCACACTCAGCAATCAGCCCCAGCATTTT. The whole variable domain, remainder taken from reference TRBV19 and TRBJ1-5, is DGGITQSPKYLFRKEGQNVTLSCEQNLNHDAMYWYRQDPGQGLRLIYYSQIVNDFQKGDIAEGYSVSREKKESFPLTVTSAQKNPTAFYLCASSIGTLSNQPQHFGDGTRLSIL.

The chain employs TRBV28 and TRBJ2-7; D ambiguous. The CDR3 contains 13 residues. Trimming stripped 3 bases from V and 6 bases from J, with 12 bases between. Germline CDR1 is MDHEN and CDR2 is SYDVKM. The CDR3 DNA follows: TGTGCCAGCAGTTTCACCCAGTCTCGCGAGCAGTACTTC. Amino acids: CASSFTQSREQYF. Variable domain in full (rest from reference TRBV28 and TRBJ2-7): DVKVTQSSRYLVKRTGEKVFLECVQDMDHENMFWYRQDPGLGLRLIYFSYDVKMKEKGDIPEGYSVSREKKERFSLILESASTNQTSMYLCASSFTQSREQYFGPGTRLTVT.

This clone was detected a few times. The chain employs TRBV7-3 and TRBJ2-6; 8 nucleotides match TRBD1. Trimming cost V 4 bases and J 0 bases; bases outside gene matches: 8. Germline V CDR1 and CDR2: SGHTA, FQGTGA. The CDR3 consists of 18 residues. The CDR3 bases are TGTGCCAGCAGCTCGCCGACAGGGGAAGTCTCTGGGGCCAACGTCCTGACTTTC. It yields the protein CASSSPTGEVSGANVLTF.

The chain has TRBV15 and TRBJ2-5, with TRBD1 identical over 8 bases. Germline V lookup: CDR1 LNHNV, CDR2 YYDKDF (reference sequence). The CDR3 totals 16 residues. Losses at the gene ends were 0 bases for V and 5 bases for J; bases not matched to a gene: 8. CDR3 amino acids: CATSRDQDRVGETQYF. CDR3 nucleotide sequence: TGTGCCACCAGCAGAGATCAGGACAGGGTGGGGGAGACCCAGTACTTC.

This chain links TRBV28 with TRBJ2-1; TRBD2 might be the D (7 bases). V lost 8 bases and J 3 bases, leaving 14 bases between the germline ends. This CDR3 is built from 14 residues. Germline CDR1 reads MDHEN; CDR2 reads SYDVKM. The CDR3 coding sequence is TGTGCCAGCGCGGGGGCAGCGGTCTACAATGAGCAGTTCTTC. It encodes CASAGAAVYNEQFF. The entire variable domain, with the rest obtained from reference TRBV28 and TRBJ2-1, is as follows: DVKVTQSSRYLVKRTGEKVFLECVQDMDHENMFWYRQDPGLGLRLIYFSYDVKMKEKGDIPEGYSVSREKKERFSLILESASTNQTSMYLCASAGAAVYNEQFFGPGTRLTVL.

The rearrangement joins TRBV18 to TRBJ2-5, with 8 bases identical to TRBD1. V trimming: 5 bases; J trimming: 5 bases; junction bases outside the gene matches: 19. The CDR3 is 18 amino acids. In germline, CDR1 is KGHSH, CDR2 LQKENI. The CDR3 region is CASSTQGAIGGPGETQYF. CDR3 DNA: TGTGCCAGCTCAACGCAGGGGGCTATCGGTGGGCCAGGGGAGACCCAGTACTTC.

The table lists this clone with a count of one. V gene TRBV5-1 combines with J gene TRBJ1-1; D is unresolved. The germline CDR1 and CDR2 sequences are SGHRS and YFSETQ. The CDR3 covers 14 residues. V was clipped by 2 bases and J by 4 bases, with 12 bases between them. CDR3 loop: CASSFLSLTTEAFF. CDR3 DNA sequence: TGCGCCAGCAGCTTCCTATCTTTGACCACTGAAGCTTTCTTT.

V and J are TRBV9 and TRBJ2-5; 8 bases agree with TRBD2. The V and J ends lost 3 bases and 5 bases, in that order; junction bases with no gene match: 9. CDR3 length: 15 residues. Per the germline V gene, CDR1 is SGDLS and CDR2 is YYNGEE. CDR3: CASSALAVEGETQYF. In DNA, the CDR3 is TGTGCCAGCAGCGCACTAGCGGTGGAGGGGGAGACCCAGTACTTC.

J is TRBJ2-1 and V is TRBV6-6, with D tentatively TRBD1 or TRBD2 (5 bases each). From germline, CDR1 is MNHNY and CDR2 SVGAGI (reference sequence). The length of the CDR3 is 12 residues. Deletions cut 3 bases from V and 7 bases from J, with 7 bases between. The CDR3 coding sequence is TGTGCCAGCAGTTATTGGGGGAATGAGCAGTTCTTC. It translates to CASSYWGNEQFF.

The chain combines TRBV5-6 with TRBJ1-1, with D possibly matching TRBD1 (6 bases). The V gene lost 2 bases and the J gene lost 1 base, with 12 bases spanning the gap. CDR3 length equals 15 residues. Germline CDR1 reads SGHDT; CDR2 reads YYEEEE. The CDR3 here is CASSFEGRGNTEAFF. CDR3 in DNA: TGTGCCAGCAGCTTCGAGGGCAGGGGGAACACTGAAGCTTTCTTT.